What follows is one T cell receptor (beta chain) and its context. Other DNA sequences in the sample encode the same CDR3. These data belong to a study of technical replicates of blood from a few donors. Data came from immunoSEQ multiplex PCR; TCRdb stores just in-frame clones and leaves some out. The sample yields just over 95,000 clones, 95% seen once. V lost 3 bases to trimming and J lost 0 bases, with 18 bases between them. The germline CDR1 and CDR2 sequences are MNHEY and SMNVEV (reference sequence). The CDR3 spans 19 residues. The sequencing sample was made of T cells isolated from PBMCs. This sequence was found in a human donor in good health. The chain has TRBV27 and TRBJ1-6, with D possibly matching TRBD1 (5 bases). The DNA for the CDR3 is TGTGCCAGCAGTTTGAGCGGGACGGACGACAGCTCCTATAATTCACCCCTCCACTTT. Amino acids: CASSLSGTDDSSYNSPLHF.